Shown below are 29 T cell receptor beta chains from a single sample sequenced in a study of CD8 T cells in ankylosing spondylitis. One entry per CDR3 protein, called by TCRdb with MiXCR from the 5' RACE reads. The top ten hold about 0.6% of the sample, which has some 240,000 distinct CDR3 sequences, about 24% seen once. The sample comprised blood, either unsorted or a sorted T cell fraction (not recorded which). These receptors came from a male donor with ankylosing spondylitis or in good health (not recorded which).

The table lists this clonotype with a few counts. V and J are TRBV20-1 and TRBJ1-1; D is uncertain. The ends were cut back, 2 bases at V and 1 base at J, with 11 bases in the middle. The V gene's germline CDR1 is DFQATT and CDR2 SNEGSKA (reference sequence). This CDR3 comprises 14 residues. The DNA of the CDR3 is TGCAGTGCTAGACGACCCGGAACGAACACTGAAGCTTTCTTT. Residues: CSARRPGTNTEAFF.

This clonotype was seen a handful of times. This chain connects TRBV23-1 to TRBJ2-4; the D is unclear. TRBV23-1 belongs to the ORF category, with a function that is uncertain. Trimming cost V 5 bases and J 0 bases, with 11 bases left between them. This CDR3 comprises 15 residues. Here the CDR3 reads CASSSPRIAKNIQYF. Written as DNA, the CDR3 is TGCGCCAGCAGTAGTCCTCGGATAGCCAAAAACATTCAGTACTTC.

The chain joins TRBV20-1 to TRBJ2-1, with TRBD1 as a possible D gene (5 bases). V was trimmed by 3 bases and J by 0 bases, leaving 15 bases between them. Germline-derived CDR1 and CDR2 are DFQATT and SNEGSKA (reference sequence). This CDR3 region has 16 residues. CDR3 in DNA: TGCAGTGCTAGCAAGGACACGCCCGACTCCTACAATGAGCAGTTCTTC. It specifies CSASKDTPDSYNEQFF.

The table lists this clonotype with a count of one. A much larger clone differs from this one at a single base, so this may be a read error. CDR3 bases: TGCGCCAGCAGCCCGTCCGGGGGCACGACCTACAAGCAGTACTTC. It is translated as CASSPSGGTTYKQYF. This chain links TRBV4-1 with TRBJ2-7; D possibly matches TRBD1 or TRBD2 (6 bases each). Germline assignment: CDR1 MGHRA and CDR2 YSYEKL. The CDR3 spans 15 residues.

This rearrangement joins TRBV12-3 or TRBV12-4 to TRBJ2-7; 10 nucleotides agree with TRBD1. The CDR3 loop spans 13 amino acids. After removal of 7 bases from V and 6 bases from J, the junction contained 6 bases not matched to a gene. The CDR3 DNA sequence: TGTGCCAGCACGACAGGGGGCGGAGGCGAGCAGTACTTC. It specifies CASTTGGGGEQYF.

The chain combines TRBV6-5 with TRBJ1-1; tentatively, D is TRBD1 (5 bases). Germline CDR1 MNHEY, CDR2 SVGAGI. Trimming took off 2 bases at V and 1 base at J, with 8 bases between the two ends. The CDR3 totals 14 residues. The DNA for the CDR3 is TGTGCCAGCAGTTACCGGGGCACGAACACTGAAGCTTTCTTT. Protein sequence: CASSYRGTNTEAFF.

Only a few counts were recorded for this clonotype. CDR3 amino acids: CASRRTRGEAFF. The CDR3 region has the DNA TGTGCCAGCAGACGGACCAGGGGTGAAGCTTTCTTT. The rearrangement uses TRBV6-5 and TRBJ1-1; weak D call: TRBD1 (6 bases). Germline values: CDR1 MNHEY, CDR2 SVGAGI. The CDR3 loop spans 12 amino acids. Trimming stripped 6 bases from V and 7 bases from J, with 12 bases between.

This clonotype was seen more than once but under ten times. CDR3 protein: CASSLVISNQPQHF. The CDR3 DNA is TGTGCCAGCAGTTTGGTTATTTCCAATCAGCCCCAGCATTTT. The genes are TRBV12-3 or TRBV12-4 and TRBJ1-5, with D uncertain. V was pared by 3 bases and J by 3 bases, with 9 bases between. CDR3 length: 14 amino acids.

This clonotype was seen ten or more times. V usage is TRBV2 and J usage is TRBJ2-4, with TRBD2 matching 13 bases. The V and J ends lost 6 bases and 5 bases, in that order; junction bases with no gene match: 7. The CDR3 extends over 16 amino acids. Per germline, CDR1 SNHLY and CDR2 FYNNEI. This chain's CDR3 is CASSLELAGGQNIQYF. CDR3 in DNA: TGTGCCAGCAGCCTCGAACTAGCGGGGGGGCAAAACATTCAGTACTTC.

The table lists this clonotype with many counts. This chain links TRBV7-3 with TRBJ2-7, with 8 bases lining up with TRBD2. Germline loops: CDR1 SGHTA, CDR2 FQGTGA. V gave up 2 bases and J gave up 4 bases; unmatched junction bases: 7. This CDR3 is 15 amino acids long. The CDR3 reads CASSLAPSGGYEQYF. Written as DNA, the CDR3 is TGTGCCAGCAGCTTAGCCCCCTCGGGGGGGTACGAGCAGTACTTC. Full variable domain (outside the CDR3, taken from reference TRBV7-3 and TRBJ2-7): GAGVSQTPSNKVTEKGKYVELRCDPISGHTALYWYRQSLGQGPEFLIYFQGTGAADDSGLPNDRFFAVRPEGSVSTLKIQRTERGDSAVYLCASSLAPSGGYEQYFGPGTRLTVT.

This clonotype has more than one count but fewer than ten. The rearrangement joins TRBV20-1 to TRBJ1-2; D remains unclear. Trimming removed 0 bases from V and 2 bases from J, with 4 bases in between. This CDR3 contains 12 residues. CDR1 is DFQATT, CDR2 SNEGSKA, per germline (reference sequence). The CDR3 loop is CSARDGNYGYTF. The CDR3 DNA follows: TGCAGTGCTAGAGACGGAAACTATGGCTACACCTTC.

The genes are TRBV29-1 and TRBJ2-1; 8 bases align to TRBD2. The CDR3 is 14 amino acids. Germline V gives CDR1 SQVTM, CDR2 ANQGSEA. V trimming: 7 bases; J trimming: 9 bases; junction bases outside the gene matches: 14. CDR3 loop: CSATGGPSIVEQFF. CDR3 bases: TGCAGCGCAACGGGGGGGCCCTCAATCGTTGAGCAGTTCTTC.

The chain links TRBV6-5 to TRBJ2-5; TRBD1 is a possible D gene (7 bases). CDR3 length: 14 residues. Deletions cut 0 bases from V and 7 bases from J, with 12 bases between. CDR1 and CDR2 from the germline V gene are MNHEY and SVGAGI. Here the CDR3 reads CASSYSSQGGTQYF. DNA for the CDR3: TGTGCCAGCAGTTACTCGAGTCAGGGGGGGACCCAGTACTTC.

Worth noting for this clonotype: A junction boundary mismatches the germline segment, possibly from a read error. CDR3 in amino acids: CACSQGLNRGRSDTEAFF. In DNA form, the CDR3 reads TGTGCCTGCAGCCAGGGGTTAAACAGGGGGCGGTCCGACACTGAAGCTTTCTTT. This chain connects TRBV12-3 or TRBV12-4 to TRBJ1-1; 9 nucleotides match TRBD1. The CDR3 totals 18 residues.

J is TRBJ1-5 and V is TRBV5-6; the D is unclear. V lost 8 bases and J lost 0, with 12 bases in between. Per the germline V gene, CDR1 is SGHDT and CDR2 is YYEEEE. CDR3 length: 14 amino acids. The CDR3 region has the DNA TGTGCCAGATGGCGGAGCTATAGCAATCAGCCCCAGCATTTT. Protein: CARWRSYSNQPQHF.

This clonotype was seen ten or more times. The chain combines TRBV12-3 or TRBV12-4 with TRBJ2-5; D call uncertain. Trimming removed 5 bases at V and 4 bases at J, with 8 bases between. The CDR3 is made up of 12 amino acids. Here the CDR3 reads CASSPWGETQYF. The CDR3 nucleotides read TGTGCCAGCAGTCCTTGGGGAGAGACCCAGTACTTC.

The V call is TRBV20-1, the J call TRBJ2-3; 8 positions agree with TRBD2. J lost 4 bases, V lost 7 bases, and 10 bases had no gene match. There are 14 residues in the CDR3. Germline V gene lookup returns CDR1 DFQATT and CDR2 SNEGSKA (reference sequence). CDR3 DNA sequence: TGCAGTGGATCGGGGGCTAGCGGGCCAGATACGCAGTATTTT. It yields the protein CSGSGASGPDTQYF.

The chain recombines TRBV2 with TRBJ2-5, with D possibly TRBD2 on 5 matching bases. Trimming removed 5 bases from V and 1 base from J, with 11 bases in between. CDR3 length: 14 residues. The germline V gene encodes CDR1 SNHLY and CDR2 FYNNEI. The CDR3 is CASSPNRGQETQYF. Here the CDR3 DNA reads TGTGCCAGCAGTCCCAACCGGGGCCAAGAGACCCAGTACTTC.

This clonotype was seen repeatedly, ten times or more. The rearrangement joins TRBV20-1 to TRBJ2-7, with D tentatively TRBD2 (5 bases). CDR1 and CDR2 (germline): DFQATT, SNEGSKA (reference sequence). The CDR3 runs to 14 residues. Trimming took 6 bases from V and 2 from J, leaving 17 bases between them. CDR3 loop: CSADLLSSAYEQYF. As DNA, the CDR3 is TGCAGTGCGGATCTGCTGAGTAGCGCCTACGAGCAGTACTTC.

This clonotype occurred a few times. This chain uses TRBV20-1 with TRBJ2-7; TRBD1 matches 9 bases. Trimming took 0 bases from V and 8 from J; bases not matched to a gene: 8. Germline assignment: CDR1 DFQATT and CDR2 SNEGSKA (reference sequence). This CDR3 comprises 14 residues. This chain's CDR3 is CSARDSDRGTQQYF. CDR3 nucleotide sequence: TGCAGTGCTAGAGATTCGGACAGGGGCACACAGCAGTACTTC.

DNA for the CDR3: TGTGCCAGCAGCTTAGTGAGCGGGGGGTCAGGGGAGCTGTTTTTT. The encoded protein is CASSLVSGGSGELFF. The chain recombines TRBV11-3 with TRBJ2-2, with 9 nucleotides matching TRBD2. This CDR3 is built from 15 residues. Germline CDR1 is SGHNT and CDR2 is YENEEA. V lost 1 base, J lost 8 bases, and 5 bases stayed unmatched.

The chain recombines TRBV20-1 with TRBJ2-3; D gene unclear. The CDR3 sequence is 11 residues long. V was trimmed by 4 bases and J by 10 bases, leaving 12 bases between them. Per germline, CDR1 DFQATT and CDR2 SNEGSKA (reference sequence). The CDR3 DNA sequence: TGCAGTGCTACGGGTCCCCCCGCGCAGTATTTT. Translated: CSATGPPAQYF.

This clonotype was counted only a few times. This chain joins TRBV12-3 or TRBV12-4 and TRBJ2-1; D gene unclear. The CDR3 length is 14 residues. The V gene lost 1 base and the J gene lost 3 bases, with 7 bases spanning the gap. CDR3 DNA: TGTGCCAGCAGTTTAGGTTCGGGCTACAATGAGCAGTTCTTC. Translating gives CASSLGSGYNEQFF.

This clonotype occurred a few times. This sequence joins TRBV5-5 and TRBJ2-1; weak D call: TRBD2 (6 bases). The germline CDR1 and CDR2 sequences are SGHKS and YYEKEE (reference sequence). The V gene lost 1 base and the J gene lost 6 bases, with 23 bases spanning the gap. The CDR3 extends over 18 amino acids. CDR3 coding DNA: TGTGCCAGCAGCTTGAAACGGGCGGGTACCTCTAGCGTCAATGAGCAGTTCTTC. It specifies CASSLKRAGTSSVNEQFF.

This clonotype was picked up one time. The chain links TRBV6-5 to TRBJ1-1; D is perhaps TRBD1 (5 bases). Trimming removed 2 bases at V and 5 bases at J, with 15 bases between. The CDR3 sequence is 15 residues long. Germline CDR1 reads MNHEY; CDR2 reads SVGAGI. The CDR3 region is CASSYVAGGSTEAFF. CDR3 sequence (DNA): TGTGCCAGCAGTTACGTAGCGGGGGGGAGTACTGAAGCTTTCTTT.

This clonotype was picked up many times. The chain carries TRBV2 and TRBJ2-5, with D possibly TRBD2 on 6 matching bases. Germline assignment: CDR1 SNHLY and CDR2 FYNNEI. V lost 4 bases and J lost 5, with 17 bases in between. The CDR3 length is 15 residues. This CDR3 reads CASSAGVRNTETQYF. DNA for the CDR3: TGTGCCAGCAGTGCGGGGGTTAGAAACACCGAGACCCAGTACTTC.

This clonotype occurred many times. CDR3 amino acids: CASSRDRGDEQYF. For the CDR3, the DNA is TGTGCCAGTAGCAGGGACAGGGGTGACGAGCAGTACTTC. The genes are TRBV19 and TRBJ2-7; 10 bases are shared with TRBD1. With V trimmed by 6 bases and J by 5 bases, 4 bases remained unmatched. CDR3 length equals 13 residues. Germline assignment: CDR1 LNHDA and CDR2 SQIVND (reference sequence).

V usage is TRBV20-1 and J usage is TRBJ1-1, with D possibly being TRBD1 (5 bases). Germline loops: CDR1 DFQATT, CDR2 SNEGSKA (reference sequence). V was shortened by 7 bases and J by 1 base, with 16 bases between the two germline ends. This CDR3 has 14 residues. The CDR3 spells CSVPPGAENTEAFF. As DNA, the CDR3 is TGCAGTGTCCCCCCCGGGGCGGAGAACACTGAAGCTTTCTTT.

The rearrangement links TRBV20-1 to TRBJ2-1, with 14 positions matching TRBD2. The germline gives CDR1 DFQATT, CDR2 SNEGSKA (reference sequence). The CDR3 is 18 residues long. The ends lost 4 bases at V and 0 bases at J; junction bases unmatched: 8. The CDR3 loop reads CSATGLAGGWHSYNEQFF. The CDR3 coding sequence is TGCAGTGCTACCGGACTAGCGGGGGGCTGGCACTCCTACAATGAGCAGTTCTTC.